This T cell receptor (beta chain) is drawn from a study of blood T cell repertoires in COVID-19. This clone was seen only a few times. Libraries were prepared by immunoSEQ multiplex PCR; TCRdb keeps only in-frame clonotypes and omits some of them. Among about 37,000 clones listed, roughly 80% were seen once. CDR1 SNHLY and CDR2 FYNNEI come from the germline V gene. This CDR3 spans 14 amino acids. V lost 7 bases and J 0 bases, leaving 10 bases between the germline ends. The chain employs TRBV2 and TRBJ1-5; possibly TRBD1 for D (6 bases). The receptor was derived from a man between 65 and 80 years old with COVID-19, enrolled during active disease. Sequencing used peripheral blood. As DNA, the CDR3 is TGTGCCAGCACCCGACAGGTTAGCAATCAGCCCCAGCATTTT. Protein sequence: CASTRQVSNQPQHF.